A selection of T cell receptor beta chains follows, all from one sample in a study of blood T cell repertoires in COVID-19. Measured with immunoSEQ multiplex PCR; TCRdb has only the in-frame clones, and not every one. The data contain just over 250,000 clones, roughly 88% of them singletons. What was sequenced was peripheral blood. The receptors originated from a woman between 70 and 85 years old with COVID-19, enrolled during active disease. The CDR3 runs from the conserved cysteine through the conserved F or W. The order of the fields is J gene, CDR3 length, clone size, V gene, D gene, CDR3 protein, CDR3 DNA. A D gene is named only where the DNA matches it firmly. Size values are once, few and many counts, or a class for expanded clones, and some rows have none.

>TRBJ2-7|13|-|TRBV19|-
CASSKHGGAEQYF
TGTGCCAGTTCGAAGCATGGGGGGGCCGAGCAGTACTTC
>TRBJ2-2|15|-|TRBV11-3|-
CATSALDGETGELFF
TGTGCCACCTCAGCTTTGGATGGGGAGACCGGGGAGCTGTTTTTT
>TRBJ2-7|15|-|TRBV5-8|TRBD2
CASSSASGRTYEQYF
TGTGCCAGCAGCTCAGCTAGCGGGAGGACCTACGAGCAGTACTTC
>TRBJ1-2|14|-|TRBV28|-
CATIRRGRVGGYTF
TGTGCCACCATTCGGAGGGGCCGGGTTGGTGGCTACACCTTC
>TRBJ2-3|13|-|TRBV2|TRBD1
CARGTGGTDTQYF
TGTGCCAGGGGGACAGGCGGCACAGATACGCAGTATTTT
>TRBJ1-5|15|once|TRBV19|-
CASSIGQPANQPQHF
TGTGCCAGTAGTATAGGACAGCCCGCTAATCAGCCCCAGCATTTT
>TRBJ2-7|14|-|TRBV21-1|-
CASSPLRGTYEQYF
TGTGCCAGCAGCCCACTCAGGGGAACCTACGAGCAGTACTTC
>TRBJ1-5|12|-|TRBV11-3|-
CASSGGGQPQHF
TGTGCCAGCAGCGGGGGAGGTCAGCCCCAGCATTTT
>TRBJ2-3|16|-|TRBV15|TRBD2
CATSKQTSGRGDTQYF
TGTGCCACCAGCAAACAAACTAGCGGGAGGGGGGATACGCAGTATTTT
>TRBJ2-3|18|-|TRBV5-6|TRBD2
CASSLLRLAGGRADTQYF
TGTGCCAGCAGCTTGCTCAGACTAGCGGGAGGGAGGGCAGATACGCAGTATTTT
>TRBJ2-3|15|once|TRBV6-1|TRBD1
CASSEGQGAQDTQYF
TGTGCCAGCAGTGAGGGACAGGGGGCTCAAGATACGCAGTATTTT
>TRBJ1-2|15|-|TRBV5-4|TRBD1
CASSLVDRELYGYTF
TGTGCCAGCAGCTTGGTCGACAGGGAGTTGTATGGCTACACCTTC
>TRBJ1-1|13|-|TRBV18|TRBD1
CASSRPGGYEAFF
TGTGCCAGCTCACGCCCAGGGGGCTATGAAGCTTTCTTT
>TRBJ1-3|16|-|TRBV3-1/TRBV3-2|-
CASSLARVYSGNTIYF
TGTGCCAGCAGCCTCGCCAGGGTTTACTCTGGAAACACCATATATTTT
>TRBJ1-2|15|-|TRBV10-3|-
CAISTLRQSLYGYTF
TGTGCCATCAGCACGTTGAGACAGAGTCTCTATGGCTACACCTTC
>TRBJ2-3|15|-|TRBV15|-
CATSSGARGTDTQYF
TGTGCCACCAGCAGTGGAGCTAGAGGAACAGATACGCAGTATTTT
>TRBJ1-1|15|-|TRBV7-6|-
CASSPPGLGGTEAFF
TGTGCCAGCAGCCCTCCGGGACTCGGCGGGACTGAAGCTTTCTTT
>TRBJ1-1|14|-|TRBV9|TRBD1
CASSVTTGGTEAFF
TGTGCCAGCAGCGTAACCACAGGGGGCACTGAAGCTTTCTTT
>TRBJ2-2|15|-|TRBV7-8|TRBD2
CASSLLAGVPGELFF
TGTGCCAGCAGCTTACTAGCGGGAGTTCCGGGGGAGCTGTTTTTT
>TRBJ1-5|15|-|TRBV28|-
CASNLRDGGVGPQHF
TGTGCCAGCAACCTAAGGGACGGGGGGGTCGGGCCCCAGCATTTT
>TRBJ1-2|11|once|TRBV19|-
CASSERTGYTF
TGTGCCAGTAGTGAGAGAACGGGCTACACCTTC
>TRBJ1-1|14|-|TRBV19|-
CASSAGISVTEAFF
TGTGCCAGTAGTGCAGGGATTTCGGTCACTGAAGCTTTCTTT
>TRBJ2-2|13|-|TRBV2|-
CASSELATGELFF
TGTGCCAGCAGTGAACTAGCCACCGGGGAGCTGTTTTTT
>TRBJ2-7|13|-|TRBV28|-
CASRNSDSYEQYF
TGTGCCAGCAGGAACAGTGACTCCTACGAGCAGTACTTC
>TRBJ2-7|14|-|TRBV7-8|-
CASSLDLASNEQYF
TGTGCCAGCAGCTTAGATCTAGCGTCAAACGAGCAGTACTTC
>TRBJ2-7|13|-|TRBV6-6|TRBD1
CASSYMRQGVLYF
TGTGCCAGCAGTTACATGAGACAGGGGGTTTTGTACTTC
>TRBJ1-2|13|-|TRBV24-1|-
CATSDGGTYGYTF
TGTGCCACCAGTGATGGAGGGACCTATGGCTACACCTTC
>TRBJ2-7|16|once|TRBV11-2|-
CASSLGPRNSANEQYF
TGTGCCAGCAGCTTGGGGCCTAGGAACTCCGCCAACGAGCAGTACTTC
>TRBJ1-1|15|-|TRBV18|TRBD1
CASSPTGSGRTEAFF
TGTGCCAGCTCACCGACAGGGAGCGGCCGTACTGAAGCTTTCTTT
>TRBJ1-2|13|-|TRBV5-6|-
CASSLAGSGGYTF
TGTGCCAGCAGCTTGGCGGGGAGTGGCGGCTACACCTTC
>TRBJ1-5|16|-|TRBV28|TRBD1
CASSLDVGQANQPQHF
TGTGCCAGCAGTTTAGATGTGGGACAGGCCAATCAGCCCCAGCATTTT
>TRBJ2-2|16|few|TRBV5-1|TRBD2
CASSHTSGRHTGELFF
TGCGCCAGCAGCCACACTAGCGGGAGACACACCGGGGAGCTGTTTTTT
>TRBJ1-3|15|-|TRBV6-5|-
CASSNPVLSGNTIYF
TGTGCCAGCTCTAATCCCGTACTCTCTGGAAACACCATATATTTT
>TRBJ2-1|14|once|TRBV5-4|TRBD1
CASRRGQGYNEQFF
TGTGCCAGCAGACGGGGACAGGGGTACAATGAGCAGTTCTTC
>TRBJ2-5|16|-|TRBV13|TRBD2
CASSARLAGAVKTQYF
TGTGCCAGCAGCGCCAGACTAGCGGGAGCTGTAAAGACCCAGTACTTC
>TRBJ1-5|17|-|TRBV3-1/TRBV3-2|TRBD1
CASSHSAGGYGNQPQHF
TGTGCCAGCAGCCACAGCGCAGGGGGCTACGGCAATCAGCCCCAGCATTTT
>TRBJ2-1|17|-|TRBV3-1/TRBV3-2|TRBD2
CASSQLAGVSSYNEQFF
TGTGCCAGCAGCCAACTAGCGGGGGTGAGCTCCTACAATGAGCAGTTCTTC
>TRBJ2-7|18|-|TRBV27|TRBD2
CASSPIHGAGLADYEQYF
TGTGCCAGCAGCCCAATCCACGGGGCGGGACTAGCGGATTACGAGCAGTACTTC
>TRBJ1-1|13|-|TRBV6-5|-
CASSYSSGASAFF
TGTGCCAGCAGTTACTCGTCAGGGGCCTCAGCTTTCTTT
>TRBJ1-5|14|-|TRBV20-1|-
CSASRGYSNQPQHF
TGCAGTGCTAGTAGGGGATATAGCAATCAGCCCCAGCATTTT
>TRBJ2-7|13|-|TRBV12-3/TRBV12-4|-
CASRWRDSYEQYF
TGTGCCAGCAGGTGGCGGGACTCCTACGAGCAGTACTTC
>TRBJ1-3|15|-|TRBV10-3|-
CAISDLRHSGNTIYF
TGTGCCATCAGTGATCTGAGACACTCTGGAAACACCATATATTTT
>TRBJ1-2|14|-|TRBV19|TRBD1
CASSIGDRDGGYTF
TGTGCCAGTAGTATAGGCGACAGGGATGGTGGCTACACCTTC
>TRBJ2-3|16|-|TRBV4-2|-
CASSQDGRGPSDTQYF
TGTGCCAGCAGCCAAGATGGGCGAGGGCCATCAGATACGCAGTATTTT
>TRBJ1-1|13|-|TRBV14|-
CASSQELLTEAFF
TGTGCCAGCAGCCAAGAATTACTCACTGAAGCTTTCTTT
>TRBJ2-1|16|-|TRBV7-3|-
CASSLLPSESANEQFF
TGTGCCAGCAGCCTGCTACCTAGCGAGAGTGCAAATGAGCAGTTCTTC
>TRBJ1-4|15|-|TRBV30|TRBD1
CAWSRGRATNEKLFF
TGTGCCTGGAGCAGGGGGCGGGCAACTAATGAAAAACTGTTTTTT
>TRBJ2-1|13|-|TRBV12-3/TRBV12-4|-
CASSLGLAVEQFF
TGTGCCAGCAGTTTAGGGTTAGCTGTTGAGCAGTTCTTC
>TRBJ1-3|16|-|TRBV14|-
CASSQDPGGSGNTIYF
TGTGCCAGCAGCCAAGATCCGGGGGGCTCTGGAAACACCATATATTTT
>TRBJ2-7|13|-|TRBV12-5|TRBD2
CARPQRGAYEQYF
TGTGCTAGGCCCCAGCGGGGGGCCTACGAGCAGTACTTC
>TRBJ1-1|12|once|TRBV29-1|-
CSVIRQNTEAFF
TGCAGCGTGATTAGACAGAACACTGAAGCTTTCTTT
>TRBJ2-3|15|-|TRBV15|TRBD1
CATSTMDRGTDTQYF
TGTGCCACCAGCACGATGGACAGGGGCACAGATACGCAGTATTTT
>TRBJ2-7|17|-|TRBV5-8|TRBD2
CASRGAGKAGGLYEQYF
TGTGCCAGCAGGGGCGCGGGTAAGGCGGGAGGGCTCTACGAGCAGTACTTC